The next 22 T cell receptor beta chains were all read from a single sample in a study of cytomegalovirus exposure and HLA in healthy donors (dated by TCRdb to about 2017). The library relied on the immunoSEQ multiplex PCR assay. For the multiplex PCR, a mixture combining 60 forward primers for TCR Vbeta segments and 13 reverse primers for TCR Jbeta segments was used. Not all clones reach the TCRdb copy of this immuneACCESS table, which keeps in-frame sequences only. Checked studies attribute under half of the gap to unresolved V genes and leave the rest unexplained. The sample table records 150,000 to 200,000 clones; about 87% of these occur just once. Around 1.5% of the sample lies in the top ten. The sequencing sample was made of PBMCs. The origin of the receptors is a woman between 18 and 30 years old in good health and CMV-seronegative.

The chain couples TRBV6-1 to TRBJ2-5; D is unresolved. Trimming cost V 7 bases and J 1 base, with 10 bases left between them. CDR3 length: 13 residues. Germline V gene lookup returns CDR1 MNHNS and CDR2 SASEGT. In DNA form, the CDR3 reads TGTGCCAGCAACCCCGATAGCCAAGAGACCCAGTACTTC. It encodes CASNPDSQETQYF.

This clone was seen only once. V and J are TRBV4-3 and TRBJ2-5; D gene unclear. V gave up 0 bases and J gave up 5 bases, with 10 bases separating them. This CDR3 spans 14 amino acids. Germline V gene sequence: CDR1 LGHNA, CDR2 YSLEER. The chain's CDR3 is CASSQDLRRETQYF. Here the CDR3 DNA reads TGCGCCAGCAGCCAAGACTTGCGCCGGGAGACCCAGTACTTC.

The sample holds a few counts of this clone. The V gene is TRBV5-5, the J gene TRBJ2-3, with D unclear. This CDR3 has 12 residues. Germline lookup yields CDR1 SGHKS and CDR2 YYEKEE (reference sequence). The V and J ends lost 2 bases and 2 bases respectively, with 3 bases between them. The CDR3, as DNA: TGTGCCAGCAGCTTTTACACAGATACGCAGTATTTT. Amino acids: CASSFYTDTQYF.

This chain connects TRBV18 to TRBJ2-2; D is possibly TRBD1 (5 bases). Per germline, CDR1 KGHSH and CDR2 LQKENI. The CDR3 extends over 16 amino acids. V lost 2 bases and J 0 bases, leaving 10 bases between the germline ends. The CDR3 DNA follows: TGTGCCAGCTCACCAAATCAGGGATCGAACACCGGGGAGCTGTTTTTT. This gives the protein CASSPNQGSNTGELFF.

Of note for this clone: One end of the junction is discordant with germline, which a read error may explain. CDR3 bases: TGTGCTAGCAGCTTAGGGACTAGCGGCACAGATACGCAGTATTTT. Its translation: CASSLGTSGTDTQYF. The chain is built from TRBV7-7 and TRBJ2-3; 10 bases are a match to TRBD2. Germline V gene lookup returns CDR1 SSHAT and CDR2 FNYEAQ (reference sequence). There are 15 residues in the CDR3. Filled out from reference TRBV7-7 and TRBJ2-3, the complete variable domain reads GAGVSQSPRYKVTKRGQDVTLRCDPISSHATLYWYQQALGQGPEFLTYFNYEAQPDKSGLPSDRFSAERPEGSISTLTIQRTEQRDSAMYRCASSLGTSGTDTQYFGPGTRLTVL.

DNA of the CDR3: TGCGCCAGCAGCCTTACTCATTCCGAGGTCCACGAGCAGTACTTC. Residues: CASSLTHSEVHEQYF. This sequence joins TRBV4-1 and TRBJ2-7, with D uncertain. CDR3 length equals 15 residues. Trimming removed 4 bases at V and 5 bases at J, with 18 bases between. The germline V gene encodes CDR1 MGHRA and CDR2 YSYEKL.

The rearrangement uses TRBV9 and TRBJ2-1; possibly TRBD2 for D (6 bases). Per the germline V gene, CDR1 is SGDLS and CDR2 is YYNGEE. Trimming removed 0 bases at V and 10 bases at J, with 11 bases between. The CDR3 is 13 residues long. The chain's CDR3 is CASSVGAGWEQFF. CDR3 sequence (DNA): TGTGCCAGCAGCGTAGGGGCGGGGTGGGAGCAGTTCTTC.

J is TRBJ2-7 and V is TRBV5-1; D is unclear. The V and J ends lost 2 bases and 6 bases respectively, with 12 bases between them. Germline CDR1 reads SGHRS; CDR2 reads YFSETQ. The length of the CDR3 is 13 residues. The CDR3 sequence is CASSLAGFGEQYF. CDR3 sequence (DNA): TGCGCCAGCAGCTTAGCCGGGTTTGGCGAGCAGTACTTC.

CDR3 sequence reads: CASSFGDRPNYGYTF. In DNA, the CDR3 is TGTGCCAGCAGCTTTGGAGACAGGCCCAACTATGGCTACACCTTC. The rearrangement links TRBV5-8 to TRBJ1-2; tentatively, D is TRBD1 (6 bases). The CDR3 has 15 amino acids. Trimming cost V 2 bases and J 2 bases, with 13 bases left between them. CDR1 is SGHTS, CDR2 YDEGEE, per germline.

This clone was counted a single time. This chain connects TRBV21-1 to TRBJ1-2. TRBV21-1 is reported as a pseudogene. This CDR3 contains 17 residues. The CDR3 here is CASSKVPPVTGSYGYTF. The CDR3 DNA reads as TGTGCCAGCAGCAAAGTACCTCCGGTTACGGGATCATATGGCTACACCTTC.

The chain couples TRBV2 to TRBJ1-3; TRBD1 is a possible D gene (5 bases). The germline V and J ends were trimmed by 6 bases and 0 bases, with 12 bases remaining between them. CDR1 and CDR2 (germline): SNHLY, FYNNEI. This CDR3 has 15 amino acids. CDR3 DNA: TGTGCCAGCAGCCCCGACAGCTCCTCTGGAAACACCATATATTTT. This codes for CASSPDSSSGNTIYF.

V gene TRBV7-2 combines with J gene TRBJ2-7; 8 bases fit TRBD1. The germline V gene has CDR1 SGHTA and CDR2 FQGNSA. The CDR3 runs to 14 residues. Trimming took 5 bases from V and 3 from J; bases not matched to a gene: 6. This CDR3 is CASSPGTGGYEQYF. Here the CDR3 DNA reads TGTGCCAGCAGCCCCGGAACAGGGGGCTACGAGCAGTACTTC.

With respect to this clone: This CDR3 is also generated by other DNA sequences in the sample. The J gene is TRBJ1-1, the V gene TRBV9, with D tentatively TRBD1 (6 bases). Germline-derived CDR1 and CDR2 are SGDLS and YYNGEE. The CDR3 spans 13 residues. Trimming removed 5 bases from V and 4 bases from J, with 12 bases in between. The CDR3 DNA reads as TGTGCCAGCAGTTTAGGGGGTGGCACTGAAGCTTTCTTT. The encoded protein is CASSLGGGTEAFF.

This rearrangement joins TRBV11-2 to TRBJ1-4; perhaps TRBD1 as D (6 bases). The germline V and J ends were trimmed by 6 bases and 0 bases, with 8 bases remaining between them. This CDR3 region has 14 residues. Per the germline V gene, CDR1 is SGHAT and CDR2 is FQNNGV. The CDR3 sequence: CASREGATNEKLFF. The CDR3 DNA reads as TGTGCCAGCAGAGAGGGGGCAACTAATGAAAAACTGTTTTTT.

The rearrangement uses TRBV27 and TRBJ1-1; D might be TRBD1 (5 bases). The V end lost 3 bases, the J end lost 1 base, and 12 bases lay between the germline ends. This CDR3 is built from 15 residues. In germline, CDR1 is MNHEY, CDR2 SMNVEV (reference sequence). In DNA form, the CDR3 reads TGTGCCAGCAGTTTCTGGGGGGTCCAGAACACTGAAGCTTTCTTT. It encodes CASSFWGVQNTEAFF.

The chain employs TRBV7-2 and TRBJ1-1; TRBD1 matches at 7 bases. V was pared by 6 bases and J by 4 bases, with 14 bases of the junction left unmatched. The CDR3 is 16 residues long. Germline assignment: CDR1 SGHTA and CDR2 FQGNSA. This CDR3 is CASRQGGHGVSTEAFF. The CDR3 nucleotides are TGTGCCAGCAGGCAGGGGGGACATGGGGTCTCCACTGAAGCTTTCTTT.

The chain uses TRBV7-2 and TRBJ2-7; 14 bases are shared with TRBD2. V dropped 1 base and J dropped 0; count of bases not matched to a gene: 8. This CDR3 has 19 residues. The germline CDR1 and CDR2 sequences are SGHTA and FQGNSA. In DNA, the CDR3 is TGTGCCAGCAGCTTAGATACGGGACTAGCGGGAGTCCTCTCCTACGAGCAGTACTTC. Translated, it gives CASSLDTGLAGVLSYEQYF.

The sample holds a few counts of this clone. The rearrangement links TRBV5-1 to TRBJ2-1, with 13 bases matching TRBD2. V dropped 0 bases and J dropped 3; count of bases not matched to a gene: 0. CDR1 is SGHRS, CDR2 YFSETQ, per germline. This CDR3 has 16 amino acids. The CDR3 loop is CASSLGTSGSYNEQFF. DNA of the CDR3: TGCGCCAGCAGCTTGGGGACTAGCGGGAGCTACAATGAGCAGTTCTTC.

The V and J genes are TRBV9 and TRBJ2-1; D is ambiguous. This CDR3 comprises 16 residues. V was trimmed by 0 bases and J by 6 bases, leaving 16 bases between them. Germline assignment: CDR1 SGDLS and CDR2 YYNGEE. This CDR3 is CASSVGATTFGNEQFF. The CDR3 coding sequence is TGTGCCAGCAGCGTAGGAGCCACTACGTTCGGCAATGAGCAGTTCTTC.

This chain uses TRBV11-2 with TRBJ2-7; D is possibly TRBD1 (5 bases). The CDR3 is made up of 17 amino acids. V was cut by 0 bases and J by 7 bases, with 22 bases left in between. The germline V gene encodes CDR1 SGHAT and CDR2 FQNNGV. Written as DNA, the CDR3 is TGTGCCAGCAGCTTAGATGGGTATGGCGCGACAGTTGGGGAGCAGTACTTC. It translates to CASSLDGYGATVGEQYF.

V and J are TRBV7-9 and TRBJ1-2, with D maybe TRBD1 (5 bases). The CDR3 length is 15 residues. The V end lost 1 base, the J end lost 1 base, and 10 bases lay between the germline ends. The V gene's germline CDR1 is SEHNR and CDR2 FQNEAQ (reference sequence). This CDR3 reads CASSLGSGGNYGYTF. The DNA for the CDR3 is TGTGCCAGCAGCTTAGGGTCGGGGGGTAACTATGGCTACACCTTC.

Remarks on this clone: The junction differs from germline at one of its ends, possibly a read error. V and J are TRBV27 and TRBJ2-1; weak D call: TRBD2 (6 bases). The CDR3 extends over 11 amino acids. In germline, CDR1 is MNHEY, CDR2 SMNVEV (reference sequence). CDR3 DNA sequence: TGTGCCAGCAGTTTGGGCGGGGTAGCGGTCTTC. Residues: CASSLGGVAVF.